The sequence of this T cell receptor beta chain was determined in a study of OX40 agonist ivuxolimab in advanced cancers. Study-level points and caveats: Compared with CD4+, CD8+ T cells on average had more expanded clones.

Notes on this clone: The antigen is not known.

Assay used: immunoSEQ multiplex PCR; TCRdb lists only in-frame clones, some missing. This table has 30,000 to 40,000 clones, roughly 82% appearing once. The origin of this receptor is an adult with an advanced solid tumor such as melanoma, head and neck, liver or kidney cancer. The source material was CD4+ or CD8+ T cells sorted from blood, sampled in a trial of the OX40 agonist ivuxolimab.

Here the CDR3 reads CASRRQGSQPQHF. CDR3 bases: TGTGCCAGCAGAAGGCAGGGAAGTCAGCCCCAGCATTTT. V usage is TRBV27 and J usage is TRBJ1-5; possible D gene TRBD1, 5 bases. The germline V gene encodes CDR1 MNHEY and CDR2 SMNVEV (reference sequence). V lost 6 bases to trimming and J lost 6 bases, with 12 bases between them. The CDR3 loop spans 13 amino acids.